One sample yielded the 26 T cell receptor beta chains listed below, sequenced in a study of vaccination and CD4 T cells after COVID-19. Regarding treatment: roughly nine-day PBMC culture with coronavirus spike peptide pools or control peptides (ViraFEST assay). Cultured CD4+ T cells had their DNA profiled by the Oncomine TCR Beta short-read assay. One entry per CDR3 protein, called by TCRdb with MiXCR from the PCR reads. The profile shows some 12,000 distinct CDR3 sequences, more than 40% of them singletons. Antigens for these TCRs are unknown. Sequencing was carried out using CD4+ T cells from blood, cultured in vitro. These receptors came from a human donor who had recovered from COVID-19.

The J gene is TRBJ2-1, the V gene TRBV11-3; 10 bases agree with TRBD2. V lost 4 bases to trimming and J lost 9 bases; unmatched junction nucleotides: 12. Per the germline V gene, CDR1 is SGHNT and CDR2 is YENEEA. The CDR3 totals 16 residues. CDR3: CASSSIDVAGGREQFF. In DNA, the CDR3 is TGTGCCAGCAGCTCGATCGATGTAGCGGGAGGACGTGAGCAGTTCTTC.

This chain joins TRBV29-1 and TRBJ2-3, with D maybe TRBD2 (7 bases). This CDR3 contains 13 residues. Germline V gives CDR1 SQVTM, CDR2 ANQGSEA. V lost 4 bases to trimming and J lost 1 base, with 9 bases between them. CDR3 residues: CSVAGGRTDTQYF. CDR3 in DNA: TGCAGCGTTGCCGGGGGGCGCACAGATACGCAGTATTTT.

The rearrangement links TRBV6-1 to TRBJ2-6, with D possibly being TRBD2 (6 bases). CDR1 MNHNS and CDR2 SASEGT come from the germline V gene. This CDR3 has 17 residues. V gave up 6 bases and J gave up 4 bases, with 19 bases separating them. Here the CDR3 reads CASSQKPSGVGANVLTF. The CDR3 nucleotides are TGTGCCAGCAGCCAAAAGCCTTCGGGGGTCGGGGCCAACGTCCTGACTTTC.

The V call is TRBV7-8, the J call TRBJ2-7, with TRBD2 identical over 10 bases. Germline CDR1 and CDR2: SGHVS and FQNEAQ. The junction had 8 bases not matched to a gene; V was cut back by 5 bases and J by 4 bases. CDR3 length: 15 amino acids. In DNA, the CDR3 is TGTGCCAGCAGCCTAAAGCGGGAGGGCGGATACGAGCAGTACTTC. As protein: CASSLKREGGYEQYF.

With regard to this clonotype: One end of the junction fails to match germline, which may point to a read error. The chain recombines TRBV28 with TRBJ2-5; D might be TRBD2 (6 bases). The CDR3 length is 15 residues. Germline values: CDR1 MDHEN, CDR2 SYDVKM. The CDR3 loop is CASSLWGGDQETQYF. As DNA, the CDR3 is TGTGCCAGCAGTTTATGGGGGGGAGACCAGGAGACCCAGTACTTC.

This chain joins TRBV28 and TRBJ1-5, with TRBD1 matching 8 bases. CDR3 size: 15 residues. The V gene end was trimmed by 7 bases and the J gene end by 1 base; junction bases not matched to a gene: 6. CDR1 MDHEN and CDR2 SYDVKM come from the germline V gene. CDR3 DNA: TGTGCCAGCAACTTCCGGGACAGGAGCAATCAGCCCCAGCATTTT. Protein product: CASNFRDRSNQPQHF.

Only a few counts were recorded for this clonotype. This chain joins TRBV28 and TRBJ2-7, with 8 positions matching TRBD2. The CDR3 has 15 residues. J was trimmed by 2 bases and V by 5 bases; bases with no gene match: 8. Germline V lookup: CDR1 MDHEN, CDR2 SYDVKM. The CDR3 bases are TGTGCCAGCAGTGAAACAACGGGAGGGCCCTACGAGCAGTACTTC. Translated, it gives CASSETTGGPYEQYF.

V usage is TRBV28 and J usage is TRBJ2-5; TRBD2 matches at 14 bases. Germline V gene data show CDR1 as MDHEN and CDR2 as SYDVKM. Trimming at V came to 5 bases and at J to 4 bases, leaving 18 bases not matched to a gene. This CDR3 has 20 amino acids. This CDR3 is CASSHTTGTSGRGVRETQYF. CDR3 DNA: TGTGCCAGCAGTCACACCACCGGGACTAGCGGGAGAGGGGTCCGAGAGACCCAGTACTTC.

The DNA for the CDR3 is TGTGCCAGCAGTTTAGGGCAGTCCTACGAGCAGTACTTC. The encoded protein is CASSLGQSYEQYF. The chain is built from TRBV12-3 or TRBV12-4 and TRBJ2-7, with D unclear. V was cut by 1 base and J by 1 base, with 5 bases left in between. CDR3 length: 13 amino acids.

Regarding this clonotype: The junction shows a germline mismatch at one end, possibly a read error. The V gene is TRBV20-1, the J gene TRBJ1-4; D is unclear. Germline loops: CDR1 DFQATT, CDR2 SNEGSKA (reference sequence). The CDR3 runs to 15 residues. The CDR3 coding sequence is TGCAGTGCCAGAGGAGGAGGAACGACTAATGAAAAACTGTTTTTT. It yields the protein CSARGGGTTNEKLFF.

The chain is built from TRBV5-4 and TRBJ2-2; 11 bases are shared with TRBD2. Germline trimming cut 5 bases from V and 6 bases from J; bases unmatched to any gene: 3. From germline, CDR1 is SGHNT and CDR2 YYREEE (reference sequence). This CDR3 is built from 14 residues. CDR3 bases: TGTGCCAGCAGGACTAGCGGGATCCCCGGGGAGCTGTTTTTT. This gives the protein CASRTSGIPGELFF. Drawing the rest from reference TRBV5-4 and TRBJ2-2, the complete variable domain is ETGVTQSPTHLIKTRGQQVTLRCSSQSGHNTVSWYQQALGQGPQFIFQYYREEENGRGNFPPRFSGLQFPNYSSELNVNALELDDSALYLCASRTSGIPGELFFGEGSRLTVL.

CDR3 coding DNA: TGTGCCAGTAGTATGGGGAGCGGGAGGGACACCGGGGAGCTGTTTTTT. Translation gives CASSMGSGRDTGELFF. The chain is built from TRBV19 and TRBJ2-2; 10 bases fit TRBD2. Per the germline V gene, CDR1 is LNHDA and CDR2 is SQIVND (reference sequence). Trimming took 3 bases from V and 3 from J; bases not matched to a gene: 4. The CDR3 has 16 amino acids.

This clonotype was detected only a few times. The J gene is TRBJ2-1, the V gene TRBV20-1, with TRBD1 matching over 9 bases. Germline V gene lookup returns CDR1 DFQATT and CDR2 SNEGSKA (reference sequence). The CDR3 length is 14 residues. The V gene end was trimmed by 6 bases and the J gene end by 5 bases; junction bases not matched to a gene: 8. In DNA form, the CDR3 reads TGCAGTGCGACAGGGGGAAGGACGGACAATGAGCAGTTCTTC. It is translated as CSATGGRTDNEQFF.

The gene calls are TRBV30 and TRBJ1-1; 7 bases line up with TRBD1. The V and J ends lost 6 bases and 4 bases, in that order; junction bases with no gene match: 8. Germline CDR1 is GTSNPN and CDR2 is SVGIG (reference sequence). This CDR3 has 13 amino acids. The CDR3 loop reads CACTTDRRTEAFF. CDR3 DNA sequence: TGTGCCTGCACCACGGACAGGCGCACTGAAGCTTTCTTT.

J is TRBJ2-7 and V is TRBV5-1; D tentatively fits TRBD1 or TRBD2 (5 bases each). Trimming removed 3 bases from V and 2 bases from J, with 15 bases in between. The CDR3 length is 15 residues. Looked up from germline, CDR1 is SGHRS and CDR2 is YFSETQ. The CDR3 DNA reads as TGCGCCAGCAGCTGGAAAGGGACGGACGCCTACGAGCAGTACTTC. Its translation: CASSWKGTDAYEQYF.

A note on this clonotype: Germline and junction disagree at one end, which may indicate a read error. The CDR3 reads CASTNQQGNYGYTF. DNA of the CDR3: TGTGCCAGCACCAATCAACAGGGGAACTATGGTTACACCTTC. The V and J genes are TRBV7-9 and TRBJ1-2, with 7 bases aligning to TRBD1. Germline CDR1 and CDR2: SEHNR and FQNEAQ (reference sequence). The CDR3 has 14 residues.

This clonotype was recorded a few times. The CDR3 bases are TGTGCCAGTAGTAGTTACGGGGTATCGTCTCGGGAGACCCAGTACTTC. It is translated as CASSSYGVSSRETQYF. The chain couples TRBV19 to TRBJ2-5; possible D gene TRBD2, 5 bases. CDR3 length: 16 amino acids. The germline V and J ends were trimmed by 4 bases and 5 bases, with 20 bases remaining between them. The germline V gene encodes CDR1 LNHDA and CDR2 SQIVND (reference sequence).

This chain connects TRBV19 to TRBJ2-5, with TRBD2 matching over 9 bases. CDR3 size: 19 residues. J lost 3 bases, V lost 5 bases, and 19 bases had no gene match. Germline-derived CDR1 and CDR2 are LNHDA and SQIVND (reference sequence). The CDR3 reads CASSPGTSWKLPPKETQYF. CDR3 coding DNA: TGTGCCAGTAGTCCCGGGACTAGCTGGAAGCTGCCCCCCAAAGAGACCCAGTACTTC.

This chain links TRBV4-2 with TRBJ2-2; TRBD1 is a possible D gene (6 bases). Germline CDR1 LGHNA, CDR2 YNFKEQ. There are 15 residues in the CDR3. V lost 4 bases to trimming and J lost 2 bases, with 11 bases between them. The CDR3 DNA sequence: TGTGCCAGCAGCCCTTGGACAGCCAACACCGGGGAGCTGTTTTTT. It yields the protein CASSPWTANTGELFF.

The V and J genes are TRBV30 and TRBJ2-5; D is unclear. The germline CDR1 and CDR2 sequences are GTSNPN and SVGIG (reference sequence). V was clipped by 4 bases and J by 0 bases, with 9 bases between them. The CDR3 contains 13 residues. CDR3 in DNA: TGTGCCTGGAACTTGGCGTACCAAGAGACCCAGTACTTC. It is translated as CAWNLAYQETQYF.

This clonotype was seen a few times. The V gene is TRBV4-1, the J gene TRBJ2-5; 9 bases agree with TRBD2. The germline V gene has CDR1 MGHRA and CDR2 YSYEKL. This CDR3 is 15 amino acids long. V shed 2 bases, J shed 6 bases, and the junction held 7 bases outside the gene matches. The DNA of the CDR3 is TGCGCCAGCAGCCAACCGCGGGAGGGCCATAAGACCCAGTACTTC. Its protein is CASSQPREGHKTQYF.

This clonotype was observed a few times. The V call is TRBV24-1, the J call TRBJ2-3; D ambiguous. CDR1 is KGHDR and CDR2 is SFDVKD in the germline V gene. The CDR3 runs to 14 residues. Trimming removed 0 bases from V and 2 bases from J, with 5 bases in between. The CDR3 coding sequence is TGTGCCACCAGTGATTTGGGGTTCACAGATACGCAGTATTTT. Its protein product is CATSDLGFTDTQYF.

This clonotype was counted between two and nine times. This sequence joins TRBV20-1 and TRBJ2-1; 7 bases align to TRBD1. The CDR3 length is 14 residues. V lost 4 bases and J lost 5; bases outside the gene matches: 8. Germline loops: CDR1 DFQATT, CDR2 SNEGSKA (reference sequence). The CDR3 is CSAKDRFYNNEQFF. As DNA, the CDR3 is TGCAGTGCTAAGGACAGGTTCTACAACAATGAGCAGTTCTTC.

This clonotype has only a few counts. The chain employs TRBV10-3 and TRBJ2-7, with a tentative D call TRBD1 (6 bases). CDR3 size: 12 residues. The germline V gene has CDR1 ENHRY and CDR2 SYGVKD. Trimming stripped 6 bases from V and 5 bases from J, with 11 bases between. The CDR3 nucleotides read TGTGCCATCAGCGTACAGGGCGACGAGCAGTACTTC. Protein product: CAISVQGDEQYF.

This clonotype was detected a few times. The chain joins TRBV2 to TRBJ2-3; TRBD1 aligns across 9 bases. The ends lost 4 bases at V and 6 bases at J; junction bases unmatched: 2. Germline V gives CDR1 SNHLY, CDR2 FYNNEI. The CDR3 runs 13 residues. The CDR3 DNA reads TGTGCCAGCAGTGTGGGGACAGGGGATACGCAGTATTTT. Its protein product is CASSVGTGDTQYF.

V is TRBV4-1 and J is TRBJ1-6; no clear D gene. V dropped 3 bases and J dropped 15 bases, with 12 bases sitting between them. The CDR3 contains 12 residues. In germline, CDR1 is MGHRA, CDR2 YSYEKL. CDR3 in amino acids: CASSQTRSYLHF. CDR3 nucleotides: TGCGCCAGCAGCCAGACTCGCAGCTACCTCCACTTT.